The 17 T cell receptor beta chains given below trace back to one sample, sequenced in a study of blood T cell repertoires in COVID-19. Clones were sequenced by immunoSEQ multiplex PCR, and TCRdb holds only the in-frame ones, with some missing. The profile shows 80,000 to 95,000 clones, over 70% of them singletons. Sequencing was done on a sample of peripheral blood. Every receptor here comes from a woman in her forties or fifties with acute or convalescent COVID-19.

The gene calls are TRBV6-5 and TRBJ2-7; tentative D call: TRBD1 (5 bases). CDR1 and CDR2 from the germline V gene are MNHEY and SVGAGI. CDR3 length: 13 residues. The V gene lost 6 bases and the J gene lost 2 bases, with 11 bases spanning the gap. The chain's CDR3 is CASRSTGAYEQYF. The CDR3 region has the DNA TGTGCCAGCAGGTCTACAGGTGCCTACGAGCAGTACTTC.

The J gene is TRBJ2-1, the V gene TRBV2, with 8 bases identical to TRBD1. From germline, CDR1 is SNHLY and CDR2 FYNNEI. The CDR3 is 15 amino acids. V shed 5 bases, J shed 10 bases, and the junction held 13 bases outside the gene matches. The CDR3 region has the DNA TGTGCCAGCAGTCCGGATCCACCGGGACAGGTAGAGCAGTTCTTC. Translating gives CASSPDPPGQVEQFF.

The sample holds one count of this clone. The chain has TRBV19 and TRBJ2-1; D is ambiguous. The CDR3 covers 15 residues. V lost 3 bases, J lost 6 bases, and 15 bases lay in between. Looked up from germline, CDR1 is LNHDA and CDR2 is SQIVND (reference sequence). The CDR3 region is CASSIPGHPSNEQFF. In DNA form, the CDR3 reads TGTGCCAGTAGTATTCCGGGTCATCCGTCCAATGAGCAGTTCTTC.

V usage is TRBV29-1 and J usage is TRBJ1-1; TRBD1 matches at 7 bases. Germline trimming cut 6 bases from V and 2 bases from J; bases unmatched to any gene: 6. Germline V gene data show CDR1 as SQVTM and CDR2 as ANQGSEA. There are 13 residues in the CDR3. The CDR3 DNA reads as TGCAGCGTCGAGGGACAGTTCAACACTGAAGCTTTCTTT. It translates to CSVEGQFNTEAFF.

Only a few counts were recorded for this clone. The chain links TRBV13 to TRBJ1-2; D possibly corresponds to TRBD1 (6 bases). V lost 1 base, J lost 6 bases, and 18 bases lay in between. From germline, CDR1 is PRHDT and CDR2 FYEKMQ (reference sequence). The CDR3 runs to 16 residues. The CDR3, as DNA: TGTGCCAGCAGCTTAGAAGGGAACAGGGAAGATAATGGCTACACCTTC. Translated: CASSLEGNREDNGYTF.

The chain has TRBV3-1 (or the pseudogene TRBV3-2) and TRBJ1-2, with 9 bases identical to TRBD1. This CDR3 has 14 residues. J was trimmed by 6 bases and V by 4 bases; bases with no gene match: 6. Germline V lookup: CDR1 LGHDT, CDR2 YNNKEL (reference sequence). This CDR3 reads CASSRWDREDGYTF. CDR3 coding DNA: TGTGCCAGCAGCCGGTGGGACAGGGAGGATGGCTACACCTTC.

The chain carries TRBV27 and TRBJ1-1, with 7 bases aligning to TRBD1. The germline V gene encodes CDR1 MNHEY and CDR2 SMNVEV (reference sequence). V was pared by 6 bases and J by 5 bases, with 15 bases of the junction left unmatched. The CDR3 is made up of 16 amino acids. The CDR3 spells CASSRRQGGVWTEAFF. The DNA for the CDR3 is TGTGCCAGCAGCCGTCGACAGGGCGGTGTGTGGACTGAAGCTTTCTTT.

The DNA of the CDR3 is TGCAGCGTTGAAAAAAGGACCGTCGACAGGGGGAACTATGGCTACACCTTC. Protein: CSVEKRTVDRGNYGYTF. The chain employs TRBV29-1 and TRBJ1-2; the match to TRBD1 covers 9 bases. CDR3 length equals 17 residues. The J segment lost 2 bases and the V segment lost 2 bases, leaving 12 bases of the junction unmatched. Germline V gene sequence: CDR1 SQVTM, CDR2 ANQGSEA.

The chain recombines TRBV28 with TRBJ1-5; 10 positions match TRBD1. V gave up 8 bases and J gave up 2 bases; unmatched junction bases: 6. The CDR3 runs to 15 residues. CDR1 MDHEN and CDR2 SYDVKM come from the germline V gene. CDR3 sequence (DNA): TGTGCCAGCGCGAGTGGGACAGGGGGCAATCAGCCCCAGCATTTT. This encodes CASASGTGGNQPQHF.

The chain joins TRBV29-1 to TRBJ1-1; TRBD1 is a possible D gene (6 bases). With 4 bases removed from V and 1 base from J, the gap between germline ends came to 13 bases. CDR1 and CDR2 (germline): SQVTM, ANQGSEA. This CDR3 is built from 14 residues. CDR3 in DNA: TGCAGCGTTGCCCCGAGGGGGGGGAACACTGAAGCTTTCTTT. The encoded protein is CSVAPRGGNTEAFF.

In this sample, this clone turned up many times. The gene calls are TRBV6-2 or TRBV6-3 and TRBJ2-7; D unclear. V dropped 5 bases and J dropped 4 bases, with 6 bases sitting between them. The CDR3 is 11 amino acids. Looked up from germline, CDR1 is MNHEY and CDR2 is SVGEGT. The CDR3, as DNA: TGTGCCAGCAGTCACACGTACGAGCAGTACTTC. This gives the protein CASSHTYEQYF.

The CDR3 sequence: CASSHGLMNTEAFF. For the CDR3, the DNA is TGTGCCAGCAGCCACGGACTCATGAACACTGAAGCTTTCTTT. J is TRBJ1-1 and V is TRBV9; D not certain. The CDR3 spans 14 residues. V gave up 4 bases and J gave up 0 bases, with 10 bases separating them. Germline CDR1 reads SGDLS; CDR2 reads YYNGEE.

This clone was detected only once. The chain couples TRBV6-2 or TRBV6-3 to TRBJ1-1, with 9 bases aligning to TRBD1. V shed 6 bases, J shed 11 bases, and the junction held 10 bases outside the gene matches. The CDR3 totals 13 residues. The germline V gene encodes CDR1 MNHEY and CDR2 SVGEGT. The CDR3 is CASSPDRGLEAFF. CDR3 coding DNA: TGTGCCAGCAGCCCGGACAGGGGATTGGAGGCTTTCTTT.

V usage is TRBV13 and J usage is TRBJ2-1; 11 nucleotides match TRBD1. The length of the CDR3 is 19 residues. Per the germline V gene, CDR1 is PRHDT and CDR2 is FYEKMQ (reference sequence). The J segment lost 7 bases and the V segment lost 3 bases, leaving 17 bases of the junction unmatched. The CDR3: CASSFPPSWTGGGINEQFF. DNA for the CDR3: TGTGCCAGCAGCTTCCCCCCTTCCTGGACAGGGGGCGGCATAAATGAGCAGTTCTTC. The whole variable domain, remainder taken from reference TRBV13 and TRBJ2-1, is AAGVIQSPRHLIKEKRETATLKCYPIPRHDTVYWYQQGPGQDPQFLISFYEKMQSDKGSIPDRFSAQQFSDYHSELNMSSLELGDSALYFCASSFPPSWTGGGINEQFFGPGTRLTVL.

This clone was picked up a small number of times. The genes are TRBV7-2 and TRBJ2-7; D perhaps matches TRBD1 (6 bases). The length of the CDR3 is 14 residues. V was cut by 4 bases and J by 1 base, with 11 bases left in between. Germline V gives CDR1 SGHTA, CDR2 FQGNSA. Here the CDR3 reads CASSSQGSSYEQYF. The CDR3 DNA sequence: TGTGCCAGCAGCTCACAGGGAAGTTCCTACGAGCAGTACTTC. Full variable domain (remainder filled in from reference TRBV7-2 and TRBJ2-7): GAGVSQSPSNKVTEKGKDVELRCDPISGHTALYWYRQSLGQGLEFLIYFQGNSAPDKSGLPSDRFSAERTGGSVSTLTIQRTQQEDSAVYLCASSSQGSSYEQYFGPGTRLTVT.

CDR3 in DNA: TGCGCCAGCAGCCCCCCAGGGAGGACCCGGGAGCAGTACTTC. It codes for CASSPPGRTREQYF. The gene calls are TRBV4-1 and TRBJ2-7, with D possibly TRBD2 on 6 matching bases. CDR1 and CDR2 from the germline V gene are MGHRA and YSYEKL. There are 14 residues in the CDR3. The ends were cut back, 4 bases at V and 7 bases at J, with 17 bases in the middle.

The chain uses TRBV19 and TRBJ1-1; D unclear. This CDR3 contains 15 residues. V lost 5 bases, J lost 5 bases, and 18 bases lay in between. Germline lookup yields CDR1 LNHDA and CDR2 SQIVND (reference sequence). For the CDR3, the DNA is TGTGCCAGTAGTCCCTCCCCGGGAGGGAGGACTGAAGCTTTCTTT. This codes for CASSPSPGGRTEAFF.